The 20 T cell receptor beta chains presented below share a single source sample, sequenced in a study of cytomegalovirus exposure and HLA in healthy donors. 60 Vbeta and 13 Jbeta primers were used in PCR. The table came from immunoSEQ multiplex PCR; TCRdb's copy has only in-frame clones and leaves some out. This repertoire includes some 72,000 clones. Sequenced input: PBMCs. These receptors were obtained from a man aged 25-40 years in good health and CMV-seronegative.

V gene TRBV6-5 combines with J gene TRBJ1-1; 9 bases line up with TRBD1. The germline V gene encodes CDR1 MNHEY and CDR2 SVGAGI. V was pared by 6 bases and J by 1 base, with 6 bases of the junction left unmatched. This CDR3 region has 15 residues. The CDR3 nucleotides read TGTGCCAGCAGACTGGGGACAGGGAGGAACACTGAAGCTTTCTTT. Translation: CASRLGTGRNTEAFF.

The V gene is TRBV11-2, the J gene TRBJ1-5; 7 positions match TRBD1. V lost 3 bases to trimming and J lost 0 bases; unmatched junction nucleotides: 8. The germline V gene has CDR1 SGHAT and CDR2 FQNNGV. This CDR3 has 17 amino acids. Written as DNA, the CDR3 is TGTGCCAGCAGCTTGGAAGCCGGGACAGCTAGCAATCAGCCCCAGCATTTT. This sequence encodes CASSLEAGTASNQPQHF.

This chain uses TRBV6-6 with TRBJ1-3; 8 nucleotides align to TRBD1. V shed 7 bases and J 7 bases; nucleotides not matched to a gene: 9. CDR1 and CDR2 from the germline V gene are MNHNY and SVGAGI (reference sequence). The CDR3 runs to 14 residues. The CDR3, as DNA: TGTGCCAGCATGATATATGACAGGGGCAACACCATATATTTT. Protein sequence: CASMIYDRGNTIYF.

This chain connects TRBV9 to TRBJ2-3; D unresolved. V lost 4 bases and J 3 bases, leaving 12 bases between the germline ends. CDR3 size: 14 residues. Germline CDR1 and CDR2: SGDLS and YYNGEE. The CDR3 DNA reads TGTGCCAGCAGCCCTCTCGGGTGGACAGATACGCAGTATTTT. This gives the protein CASSPLGWTDTQYF.

The chain employs TRBV11-2 and TRBJ2-1; 8 positions match TRBD1. CDR1 and CDR2 from the germline V gene are SGHAT and FQNNGV. V trimming: 5 bases; J trimming: 10 bases; junction bases outside the gene matches: 10. This CDR3 has 14 amino acids. The CDR3: CASSPNLGDREQFF. The CDR3 DNA reads TGTGCCAGCAGCCCCAATCTGGGGGACAGGGAGCAGTTCTTC.

This chain's CDR3 is CASSYTGGYGYTF. In DNA form, the CDR3 reads TGTGCCAGCAGTTACACGGGTGGTTATGGCTACACCTTC. The rearrangement links TRBV6-5 to TRBJ1-2; the D is unclear. V was pared by 2 bases and J by 5 bases, with 9 bases between. Germline CDR1 reads MNHEY; CDR2 reads SVGAGI. The length of the CDR3 is 13 residues.

The chain uses TRBV19 and TRBJ2-3; maybe TRBD2 (5 bases). In germline, CDR1 is LNHDA, CDR2 SQIVND (reference sequence). The V end was cut by 3 bases, the J end by 3 bases, with 16 bases between. The CDR3 runs 16 residues. The CDR3 loop reads CASSMAPSRGTDTQYF. The CDR3 DNA reads TGTGCCAGTAGTATGGCACCCTCTCGAGGGACAGATACGCAGTATTTT.

This chain joins TRBV7-9 and TRBJ1-1; D call uncertain. Germline CDR1 SEHNR, CDR2 FQNEAQ (reference sequence). V was shortened by 5 bases and J by 8 bases, with 18 bases between the two germline ends. The CDR3 loop spans 14 amino acids. In nucleotides, the CDR3 is TGTGCCAGCAGCGCCCTAGGCGGCCCACAAGAAGCTTTCTTT. The encoded protein is CASSALGGPQEAFF.

V and J are TRBV10-3 and TRBJ2-3; a possible D gene is TRBD1 (6 bases). The germline V gene has CDR1 ENHRY and CDR2 SYGVKD. Trimming pared 5 bases from V and 2 bases from J, leaving 14 bases between. The CDR3 sequence is 15 residues long. This chain's CDR3 is CAISMAGANTDTQYF. The CDR3 coding sequence is TGTGCCATCAGTATGGCAGGGGCGAACACAGATACGCAGTATTTT.

CDR3 sequence: CSAKSSTEAFF. CDR3 sequence (DNA): TGCAGTGCTAAAAGTAGCACTGAAGCTTTCTTT. This chain links TRBV20-1 with TRBJ1-1; D gene unclear. Germline V gene lookup returns CDR1 DFQATT and CDR2 SNEGSKA (reference sequence). The CDR3 is 11 amino acids. Trimming removed 4 bases at V and 4 bases at J, with 7 bases between.

The rearrangement links TRBV5-8 to TRBJ1-1, with D perhaps matching TRBD1 (6 bases). CDR3 size: 14 residues. Germline V gives CDR1 SGHTS, CDR2 YDEGEE. With 1 base removed from V and 3 bases from J, the gap between germline ends came to 10 bases. The CDR3 nucleotides are TGTGCCAGCAGCTTGCCCAGGGGACACACTGAAGCTTTCTTT. Amino acids: CASSLPRGHTEAFF. Supplemented by reference TRBV5-8 and TRBJ1-1, the full variable domain reads EAGVTQSPTHLIKTRGQQATLRCSPISGHTSVYWYQQALGLGLQFLLWYDEGEERNRGNFPPRFSGRQFPNYSSELNVNALELEDSALYLCASSLPRGHTEAFFGQGTRLTVV.

The gene calls are TRBV4-2 and TRBJ1-1; no clear D gene. Germline CDR1 reads LGHNA; CDR2 reads YNFKEQ. The CDR3 is 15 residues long. V was clipped by 4 bases and J by 0 bases, with 12 bases between them. The DNA for the CDR3 is TGTGCCAGCAGCCCGTGGGAGACTATGAACACTGAAGCTTTCTTT. Its translation: CASSPWETMNTEAFF.

The CDR3 here is CASSRTRGDPTDTQYF. CDR3 DNA sequence: TGTGCCAGCTCACGGACGCGGGGGGACCCCACAGATACGCAGTATTTT. The chain uses TRBV18 and TRBJ2-3; 8 bases agree with TRBD2. Losses at the gene ends were 4 bases for V and 2 bases for J; bases not matched to a gene: 8. Germline V CDR1 and CDR2: KGHSH, LQKENI. This CDR3 contains 16 residues.

CDR3 region: CASSFQGMREKLFF. CDR3 DNA sequence: TGTGCCAGCAGTTTCCAGGGTATGAGGGAAAAACTGTTTTTT. V usage is TRBV6-4 and J usage is TRBJ1-4; maybe TRBD1 (5 bases). Germline loops: CDR1 MRHNA, CDR2 SNTAGT. The CDR3 sequence is 14 residues long. V lost 5 bases and J lost 8, with 15 bases in between.

The gene calls are TRBV9 and TRBJ2-2; a weak D match, TRBD1 (6 bases). V dropped 7 bases and J dropped 0 bases, with 13 bases sitting between them. The CDR3 is 15 amino acids. Germline V lookup: CDR1 SGDLS, CDR2 YYNGEE. CDR3 sequence (DNA): TGTGCCAGCGGACAGACAGGCGCGAACACCGGGGAGCTGTTTTTT. Translating it yields CASGQTGANTGELFF.

V gene TRBV28 combines with J gene TRBJ1-2, with TRBD1 identical over 7 bases. The V gene end was trimmed by 4 bases and the J gene end by 5 bases; junction bases not matched to a gene: 7. CDR1 and CDR2 from the germline V gene are MDHEN and SYDVKM. The CDR3 runs 14 residues. CDR3 coding DNA: TGTGCCAGCAGTTCGACTGGGACAGCTTATGGCTACACCTTC. The encoded protein is CASSSTGTAYGYTF.

The J gene is TRBJ2-1, the V gene TRBV30, with TRBD2 identical over 14 bases. The CDR3 runs to 17 residues. Looked up from germline, CDR1 is GTSNPN and CDR2 is SVGIG (reference sequence). The ends lost 2 bases at V and 7 bases at J; junction bases unmatched: 10. The CDR3 reads CAWSRYWTSGRRNEQFF. In DNA, the CDR3 is TGTGCCTGGAGTAGATACTGGACTAGCGGGAGGAGGAATGAGCAGTTCTTC.

Worth noting for this clone: This CDR3 is also generated by other DNA sequences in the sample. The rearrangement links TRBV18 to TRBJ1-5; 9 bases match TRBD1. The CDR3 is made up of 17 amino acids. Germline lookup yields CDR1 KGHSH and CDR2 LQKENI. V was pared by 2 bases and J by 1 base, with 6 bases of the junction left unmatched. The CDR3 reads CASSPTDRGGSNQPQHF. The CDR3 DNA follows: TGTGCCAGCTCACCAACGGACAGGGGAGGCAGCAATCAGCCCCAGCATTTT.

J is TRBJ1-2 and V is TRBV29-1; D gene uncertain. V lost 6 bases, J lost 9 bases, and 5 bases lay in between. The CDR3 spans 8 residues. The germline CDR1 and CDR2 sequences are SQVTM and ANQGSEA. CDR3 DNA sequence: TGCAGCGTCGGGAGCTACACCTTC. It codes for CSVGSYTF.

V is TRBV7-9 and J is TRBJ1-4; possibly TRBD1 for D (6 bases). The CDR3 has 15 residues. V lost 2 bases and J lost 5, with 12 bases in between. Germline values: CDR1 SEHNR, CDR2 FQNEAQ (reference sequence). CDR3 nucleotide sequence: TGTGCCAGCAGCTTATTTACAGGGCTAAATGAAAAACTGTTTTTT. Its translation: CASSLFTGLNEKLFF.